These 2 T cell receptor beta chains came from one sample sequenced in a study of CD8 T cells in Susac syndrome. Reverse transcription of roughly 0.5 to 1 ug RNA was carried out with random hexamers. Using its own MiXCR run on the immunoSEQ multiplex PCR reads, TCRdb lists one record per CDR3 protein. Of about 120,000 distinct CDR3 sequences in the sample, about 95% are singletons; the top ten hold around 0.27%. Source material: CD8+ T cells from PBMCs. These receptors all come from a human donor with Susac syndrome.

This chain connects TRBV6-6 to TRBJ2-7, with D uncertain. Germline V gives CDR1 MNHNY, CDR2 SVGAGI (reference sequence). With 4 bases removed from V and 6 bases from J, the gap between germline ends came to 16 bases. This CDR3 contains 14 residues. The chain's CDR3 is CASSLGIVNGEQYF. CDR3 bases: TGTGCCAGCAGTTTGGGGATCGTAAATGGCGAGCAGTACTTC.

This chain joins TRBV20-1 and TRBJ2-7, with D perhaps TRBD1 (5 bases). V gave up 3 bases and J gave up 4 bases, with 10 bases separating them. Germline V gene data show CDR1 as DFQATT and CDR2 as SNEGSKA (reference sequence). The CDR3 runs to 12 residues. In DNA form, the CDR3 reads TGCAGTGCTAGCGAGACAGAGTACGAGCAGTACTTC. Protein sequence: CSASETEYEQYF.